This T cell receptor (beta chain) was identified during a study of beta chain features in type 1 diabetes. General observations from the study: Within each of all four CD4+ subsets, Type 1 diabetes patients had TCRB CDR3s that were moderately but significantly shorter.

This clone was observed a few times. Its antigen is undetermined. CDR3 length equals 16 residues. V was trimmed by 3 bases and J by 4 bases, leaving 13 bases between them. The germline CDR1 and CDR2 sequences are MGHDK and SYGVNS. Expressed TCRB transcripts were sequenced because the isolated RNA had all been reverse transcribed beforehand. Sequencing was performed with immunoSEQ multiplex PCR; in TCRdb, only in-frame clones are kept and a portion is missing. The sample shows about 390,000 clones, 8% to 10% of them seen only once. The chain has TRBV25-1 and TRBJ2-6; D unclear. The sample was central memory CD4+ T cells from blood. The TCR originated in a man aged 25 to 45 with type 1 diabetes. The CDR3 here is CASSDPSTRGANVLTF. CDR3 bases: TGTGCCAGCAGTGACCCCTCCACGAGGGGGGCCAACGTCCTGACTTTC.